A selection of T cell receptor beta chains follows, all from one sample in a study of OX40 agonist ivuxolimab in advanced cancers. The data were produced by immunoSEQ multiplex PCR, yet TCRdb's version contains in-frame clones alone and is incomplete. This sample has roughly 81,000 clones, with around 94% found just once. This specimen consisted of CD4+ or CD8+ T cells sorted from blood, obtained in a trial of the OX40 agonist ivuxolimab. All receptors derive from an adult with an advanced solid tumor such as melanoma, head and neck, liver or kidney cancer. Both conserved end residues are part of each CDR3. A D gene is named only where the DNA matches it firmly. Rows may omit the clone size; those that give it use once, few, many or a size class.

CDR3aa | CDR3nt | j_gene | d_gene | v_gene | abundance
CASYPGPNTGELFF | TGTGCCAGCTATCCGGGACCAAACACCGGGGAGCTGTTTTTT | TRBJ2-2 | NA | TRBV6-5 | NA
CASSLGGSMNTEAFF | TGTGCCAGCAGCTTAGGAGGGTCCATGAACACTGAAGCTTTCTTT | TRBJ1-1 | NA | TRBV7-6 | NA
CASSSAFRGRTDTQYF | TGTGCCAGCAGCTCCGCCTTCAGGGGGCGCACAGATACGCAGTATTTT | TRBJ2-3 | TRBD1 | TRBV13 | NA
CASSLATGGGTEAFF | TGTGCCAGCAGCTTGGCCACAGGGGGTGGCACTGAAGCTTTCTTT | TRBJ1-1 | TRBD1 | TRBV5-4 | few
CASSGGWAGPGGTYEQYF | TGTGCCAGCAGCGGAGGGTGGGCAGGGCCCGGAGGGACCTACGAGCAGTACTTC | TRBJ2-7 | NA | TRBV7-9 | NA
CASSGQGYNEQFF | TGTGCCAGCAGTGGACAGGGTTACAATGAGCAGTTCTTC | TRBJ2-1 | TRBD1 | TRBV7-2 | NA
CASSSGTRVYEQYF | TGTGCCAGCAGTTCGGGGACTAGAGTCTACGAGCAGTACTTC | TRBJ2-7 | TRBD2 | TRBV6-5 | NA
CASSLFRDRALYEQYF | TGTGCCAGCAGTTTATTCCGGGACAGGGCTCTCTACGAGCAGTACTTC | TRBJ2-7 | TRBD1 | TRBV28 | NA
CATSSSGGQGQETQYF | TGTGCCACCAGCAGTAGTGGGGGACAGGGTCAGGAGACCCAGTACTTC | TRBJ2-5 | TRBD1 | TRBV15 | NA
CASSLSSGGDTDTQYF | TGTGCCAGCAGCTTATCTAGCGGGGGGGACACAGATACGCAGTATTTT | TRBJ2-3 | TRBD2 | TRBV7-2 | NA
CSVEVWGSMHNEQFF | TGCAGCGTTGAAGTTTGGGGGAGTATGCACAATGAGCAGTTCTTC | TRBJ2-1 | NA | TRBV29-1 | NA
CASSLERGTYEQYF | TGTGCCAGCAGCTTGGAACGCGGGACATACGAGCAGTACTTC | TRBJ2-7 | NA | TRBV5-6 | NA
CARYGAGSYEQYF | TGCGCCCGCTATGGGGCGGGCTCCTACGAGCAGTACTTC | TRBJ2-7 | NA | TRBV10-1 | NA
CASSLSPSYEQYF | TGTGCCAGCAGCTTAAGCCCATCCTACGAGCAGTACTTC | TRBJ2-7 | NA | TRBV7-2 | NA
CATSQDHSNQPQHF | TGTGCCACCAGCCAGGACCATAGCAATCAGCCCCAGCATTTT | TRBJ1-5 | NA | TRBV15 | NA
CASSQEGGMNTEAFF | TGCGCCAGCAGCCAAGAAGGGGGCATGAACACTGAAGCTTTCTTT | TRBJ1-1 | TRBD1 | TRBV4-1 | NA